This entry describes one T cell receptor (beta chain). No antigen is known for it. Trimming removed 4 bases from V and 3 bases from J, with 14 bases in between. Germline V gives CDR1 SGHRS, CDR2 YFSETQ. CDR3 length: 14 residues. Among the 90 to 150 subjects of the validation cohort, separate from the roughly 650-subject first cohort, were the donors. The sample is drawn from a study of cytomegalovirus exposure and HLA in healthy donors. Study outcomes and limitations: Among TCR beta chains, those listed as cytomegalovirus-associated numbered over 150.

Repertoires were generated with immunoSEQ multiplex PCR, while TCRdb's copy carries only in-frame clones and drops some. The table lists roughly 190,000 clones, 86% of them singletons. Material for sequencing was PBMCs. This receptor was taken from a woman between 18 and 29 years old in good health and CMV-seronegative. The chain recombines TRBV5-1 with TRBJ2-7, with D possibly matching TRBD1 (6 bases). DNA for the CDR3: TGCGCCAGCAGCCCACAGGGAAAGGTCTACGAGCAGTACTTC. It encodes CASSPQGKVYEQYF.